One and the same sample provided the 17 T cell receptor beta chains below, sequenced in a study of CD8+ T cells in alopecia areata. Once RNA had been extracted, it was reverse transcribed into cDNA to act as the sequencing template. TCRdb keeps only in-frame clones here, not all; method: immunoSEQ multiplex PCR. Counted here are about 140,000 clones, 40% to 65% occurring once; the ten biggest clones make up roughly 0.92%. Sequenced material: CD4+ T cells sorted from blood, taken at week 0. These receptors came from a human donor with alopecia areata.

V is TRBV10-3 and J is TRBJ2-6; D unresolved. The CDR3 sequence is 14 residues long. The germline V and J ends were trimmed by 6 bases and 4 bases, with 10 bases remaining between them. Germline V gives CDR1 ENHRY, CDR2 SYGVKD. The CDR3 region has the DNA TGTGCCATCAGAACAGACTCCGGGGCCAACGTCCTGACTTTC. It specifies CAIRTDSGANVLTF.

V gene TRBV9 combines with J gene TRBJ2-5; D remains unclear. The V gene's germline CDR1 is SGDLS and CDR2 YYNGEE. This CDR3 is 13 amino acids long. Trimming pared 0 bases from V and 4 bases from J, leaving 7 bases between. CDR3: CASSVVSRETQYF. Here the CDR3 DNA reads TGTGCCAGCAGCGTAGTGAGCAGAGAGACCCAGTACTTC.

The chain links TRBV2 to TRBJ1-2, with D perhaps matching TRBD1 (5 bases). The germline gives CDR1 SNHLY, CDR2 FYNNEI. V was shortened by 6 bases and J by 4 bases, with 21 bases between the two germline ends. This CDR3 contains 16 residues. The CDR3, as DNA: TGTGCCAGCAGGGAGGGACGGGCTCTTTTCGTCTATGGCTACACCTTC. This translates into CASREGRALFVYGYTF.

The CDR3 loop reads CASAPRSYGYTF. CDR3 bases: TGTGCCAGCGCCCCTCGCTCCTATGGCTACACCTTC. The chain uses TRBV7-9 and TRBJ1-2; D is undetermined. This CDR3 has 12 residues. Germline V gene lookup returns CDR1 SEHNR and CDR2 FQNEAQ (reference sequence). Trimming took off 8 bases at V and 4 bases at J, with 11 bases between the two ends.

In its sample, this clone was seen a few times. The chain links TRBV5-1 to TRBJ2-7; TRBD1 matches at 9 bases. CDR3 length: 14 residues. CDR1 is SGHRS, CDR2 YFSETQ, per germline. Germline trimming cut 4 bases from V and 9 bases from J; bases unmatched to any gene: 11. CDR3 nucleotide sequence: TGCGCCAGCAGCCCACCGGGACAGGGATTCCGGCAGTACTTC. This codes for CASSPPGQGFRQYF.

This clone has more than one count but fewer than ten. The chain has TRBV29-1 and TRBJ2-7, with 10 bases that match TRBD1. This CDR3 has 13 amino acids. V lost 7 bases and J lost 4; bases outside the gene matches: 7. From germline, CDR1 is SQVTM and CDR2 ANQGSEA. DNA for the CDR3: TGCAGCGCCGTCCGACAGGGGGCTTACGAGCAGTACTTC. It encodes CSAVRQGAYEQYF.

The rearrangement links TRBV2 to TRBJ2-7; D gene uncertain. The CDR3 runs to 12 residues. V was pared by 6 bases and J by 2 bases, with 8 bases between. Germline V gene sequence: CDR1 SNHLY, CDR2 FYNNEI. CDR3 region: CASRGSAYEQYF. Written as DNA, the CDR3 is TGTGCCAGCAGAGGGTCGGCCTACGAGCAGTACTTC.

The chain uses TRBV30 and TRBJ2-5; 7 bases fit TRBD2. Germline CDR1 reads GTSNPN; CDR2 reads SVGIG (reference sequence). Trimming took 5 bases from V and 5 from J; bases not matched to a gene: 17. CDR3 length equals 16 residues. The CDR3 region is CAWDSRGLGIRETQYF. DNA of the CDR3: TGTGCCTGGGATTCCCGCGGACTAGGAATAAGGGAGACCCAGTACTTC.

The rearrangement links TRBV25-1 to TRBJ2-7; D remains ambiguous. Deletions cut 6 bases from V and 3 bases from J, with 9 bases between. Germline V gene sequence: CDR1 MGHDK, CDR2 SYGVNS. The CDR3 totals 12 residues. CDR3 residues: CASSAWFYEQYF. The CDR3 DNA follows: TGTGCCAGCAGCGCATGGTTCTACGAGCAGTACTTC.

This clone has more than one count but fewer than ten. This chain joins TRBV29-1 and TRBJ2-1, with 7 bases lining up with TRBD1. The CDR3 spans 15 residues. Per the germline V gene, CDR1 is SQVTM and CDR2 is ANQGSEA. The ends lost 6 bases at V and 2 bases at J; junction bases unmatched: 10. The CDR3 spells CSVFLTGRPYNEQFF. Written as DNA, the CDR3 is TGCAGCGTCTTCCTGACAGGGCGACCCTACAATGAGCAGTTCTTC.

This clone came up a few times. The chain links TRBV28 to TRBJ1-5; maybe TRBD1 (5 bases). The CDR3 has 14 residues. V was pared by 3 bases and J by 3 bases, with 9 bases between. Germline CDR1 is MDHEN and CDR2 is SYDVKM. The chain's CDR3 is CASSFRGNNQPQHF. The CDR3 nucleotides are TGTGCCAGCAGTTTTAGGGGAAACAATCAGCCCCAGCATTTT.

Only a few counts were recorded for this clone. The rearrangement joins TRBV7-2 to TRBJ2-7; D may be TRBD1 (6 bases). Trimming pared 5 bases from V and 2 bases from J, leaving 13 bases between. Germline CDR1 and CDR2: SGHTA and FQGNSA. This CDR3 is 14 amino acids long. The CDR3 sequence is CASSLWDTPYEQYF. The CDR3 nucleotides read TGTGCCAGCAGCCTGTGGGACACCCCCTACGAGCAGTACTTC.

J is TRBJ2-7 and V is TRBV6-6; D call uncertain. The V gene's germline CDR1 is MNHNY and CDR2 SVGAGI (reference sequence). This CDR3 has 11 amino acids. Trimming removed 6 bases from V and 1 base from J, with 4 bases in between. The CDR3 nucleotides are TGTGCCAGCAGCGGGTCCTACGAGCAGTACTTC. Translated: CASSGSYEQYF.

This chain uses TRBV29-1 with TRBJ1-2, with 10 nucleotides matching TRBD1. The CDR3 loop spans 14 amino acids. The ends lost 4 bases at V and 8 bases at J; junction bases unmatched: 10. CDR1 and CDR2 (germline): SQVTM, ANQGSEA. In nucleotides, the CDR3 is TGCAGCGTTGGTATGGGACAGGGGAAGGGAGGCTACACCTTC. It is translated as CSVGMGQGKGGYTF.

The genes are TRBV15 and TRBJ1-2; no firm D call. The germline V gene has CDR1 LNHNV and CDR2 YYDKDF (reference sequence). This CDR3 has 15 residues. V was clipped by 1 base and J by 2 bases, with 11 bases between them. DNA of the CDR3: TGTGCCACCAGCAGAGTACGGGGAAAGAACTATGGCTACACCTTC. Translated, it gives CATSRVRGKNYGYTF.

In this sample, this clone turned up a few times. The chain carries TRBV6-1 and TRBJ1-5; D unclear. This CDR3 is 13 amino acids long. Trimming removed 6 bases at V and 8 bases at J, with 14 bases between. CDR1 and CDR2 (germline): MNHNS, SASEGT. DNA for the CDR3: TGTGCCAGCAGCCAGGTTTTTCAGAAGCCCCAGCATTTT. Translated, it gives CASSQVFQKPQHF.

The CDR3 loop reads CSVEEGNWGEKLFF. The CDR3 DNA reads as TGCAGCGTTGAAGAGGGCAACTGGGGTGAAAAACTGTTTTTT. V and J are TRBV29-1 and TRBJ1-4, with unresolved D. Germline CDR1 SQVTM, CDR2 ANQGSEA. This CDR3 has 14 amino acids. Trimming took off 0 bases at V and 7 bases at J, with 12 bases between the two ends.